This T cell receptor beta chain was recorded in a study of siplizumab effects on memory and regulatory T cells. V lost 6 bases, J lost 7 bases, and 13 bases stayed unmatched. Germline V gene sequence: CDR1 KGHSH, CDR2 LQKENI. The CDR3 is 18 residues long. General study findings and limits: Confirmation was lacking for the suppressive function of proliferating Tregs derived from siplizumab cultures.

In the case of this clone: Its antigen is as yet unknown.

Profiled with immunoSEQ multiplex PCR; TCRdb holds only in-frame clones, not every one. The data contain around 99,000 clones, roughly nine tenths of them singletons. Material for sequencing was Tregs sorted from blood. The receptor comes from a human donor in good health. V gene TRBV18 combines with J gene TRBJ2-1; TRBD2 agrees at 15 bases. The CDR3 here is CASSAGLAGGRNRNEQFF. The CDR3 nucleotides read TGTGCCAGCTCCGCTGGACTAGCGGGGGGGCGAAATAGGAATGAGCAGTTCTTC.